The text below deals with one T cell receptor gamma chain. Compared with the rest of its sample, this clone is hyperexpanded (1% or more). Its antigen has not been determined. No much larger clone exists at a distance of one base, and base qualities are not known. This sample is part of a study of in vitro expanded adult blood gammadelta T cells (TCRdb year 2020). Study-wide context: Among T cells, Vgamma9Vdelta2 cells made up between 94.4% and 100% of the sorted population, reflecting the sort purity. Each donor's cells were separately stimulated with HMBPP, zoledronate or AbnobaViscum P, and TRG and TRD CDR3 repertoires were sequenced for every condition. The study compared the TCR repertoire of Vgamma9Vdelta2 T cells expanded in vitro with a mistletoe-extract drug against those expanded with HMBPP or zoledronate. The TCR repertoire analysis included three subjects.

The research as a whole found: The TRDV2 repertoire shared between treatments was private to each donor, and multidimensional scaling grouped TRD repertoires by subject rather than by stimulant. Most of the top TRGV9 CDR3 clonotypes were public, as they were shared across donors and across all three stimulation conditions. AbnobaViscum P-expanded Vgamma9Vdelta2 repertoires showed CDR3 length, diversity and J usage similar to HMBPP- and zoledronate-expanded repertoires, suggesting a polyclonal response. All repertoires came from in vitro expanded cultures of cells from healthy donors, not from patients treated with mistletoe.

Looking up the germline V gene (reference sequence) yields CDR1 GITISATS and CDR2 ISYDGTV. V ends up 2 bases short and J 4 bases short, with an unmatched junction base count of 2. Spanning cysteine to phenylalanine, the CDR3 consists of 16 amino acids. The retained sequence is limited to the CDR3, 48 bases, with the frame set at the first base. The treatment or condition label of this sample denotes: AbnobaViscum Pini, a non-fermented European mistletoe (Viscum album, pine host) extract drug, 900 to 1,000 ug/mL. Live CD3+ TCRgammadelta+ Vgamma9+ Vdelta2+ T cells were FACS-sorted on a FACS Aria III after expansion. Before expansion, PBMC received a one-day pulse of 1000 ug/mL AbnobaViscum P and were then washed three times. Cultures were expanded over approximately 14 days, and IL-2 was replenished every 3 to 4 days. After the one-day stimulant pulse, cells were washed three times and then cultured in medium containing 100 U/mL IL-2. Before culture, peripheral blood mononuclear cells were isolated by Lymphoprep gradient centrifugation and frozen in liquid nitrogen.

The library came from 5' RACE. For each sample, the RNeasy Micro Kit was used to extract RNA from roughly 10,000 sorted cells. To build the libraries, template-switch reverse transcription was performed and then the CDR3gamma and CDR3delta regions were amplified by PCR. Amplicons were sequenced on an Illumina MiSeq with the V2 300 kit, and 150 bp paired-end reads were generated. The study's own analysis went as follows. Read quality was checked with FastQC version 0.11.8. Using MiXCR version 3.0.3, reads were aligned to GenBank TRG or TRD reference genes to build the CDR3 sequences. Default MiXCR parameters were applied, except that 3 rather than 5 consecutive nucleotides were used for TRDD assembly. VDJtools version 1.2.1 with default settings was used for the repertoire analyses, which included normalized Shannon-Wiener diversity, clonotype tracking and multidimensional scaling. CDR3 sequences that were out of frame or contained stop codons were removed from analysis. TCRdb reanalyzed the public reads with the CATT caller, and identical DNA sequences were merged afterwards. None of the V and J calls come from the authors' own analysis; TCRdb made them. The table kept for this sample lists some 89 gamma-chain clones.

The chain joins TRGV9 to TRGJP. Sequences were derived from gamma-delta T cells from peripheral blood expanded in culture, sampled from an in vitro culture stimulated with Abnoba P. This sequence was found in an adult in good health. The nucleotide sequence is TGTGCCTTGTGGGAGGACCAAGAGTTGGGCAAAAAAATCAAGGTATTT. Translated, it gives CALWEDQELGKKIKVF.